Listed here are 5 T cell receptor beta chains from one sample, sequenced in a study of beta chain features in type 1 diabetes. Every bit of the isolated RNA underwent reverse transcription, so sequencing read expressed TCRB transcripts. Some clones are missing from TCRdb's copy, which holds only in-frame ones; the method was immunoSEQ multiplex PCR. The data contain about 210,000 clones, about 11% of them singletons. Sequenced: central memory CD4+ T cells from blood. All receptors derive from a young man in good health.

The chain couples TRBV30 to TRBJ2-7; D might be TRBD2 (5 bases). This CDR3 contains 14 residues. Per the germline V gene, CDR1 is GTSNPN and CDR2 is SVGIG (reference sequence). V was trimmed by 0 bases and J by 0 bases, leaving 9 bases between them. In DNA form, the CDR3 reads TGTGCCTGGAGTGTACGGGGTAGCTCCTACGAGCAGTACTTC. Its translation is CAWSVRGSSYEQYF.

As concerns this clone: Within the sample, other DNA sequences also encode this same CDR3. The DNA of the CDR3 is TGTGCCAGCAGCTTAGGACAGGGCACTGAAGCTTTCTTT. Protein: CASSLGQGTEAFF. This chain links TRBV7-3 with TRBJ1-1; 8 bases are shared with TRBD1. The trim removed 2 bases at V and 4 bases at J, leaving 0 bases unmatched. The CDR3 loop spans 13 amino acids. Germline CDR1 reads SGHTA; CDR2 reads FQGTGA.

The rearrangement links TRBV29-1 to TRBJ1-1; tentative D call: TRBD1 (6 bases). Trimming took off 4 bases at V and 3 bases at J, with 21 bases between the two ends. Looked up from germline, CDR1 is SQVTM and CDR2 is ANQGSEA. The CDR3 has 16 residues. The CDR3 DNA reads as TGCAGCGTTGGAGAGGGGGACCTCGGAGGGGACACTGAAGCTTTCTTT. Protein product: CSVGEGDLGGDTEAFF.

In nucleotides, the CDR3 is TGTGCCACCAGCAGACAGGGGAGGACCCATGGCTACACCTTC. It yields the protein CATSRQGRTHGYTF. The chain links TRBV15 to TRBJ1-2; D is possibly TRBD1 (6 bases). The germline gives CDR1 LNHNV, CDR2 YYDKDF (reference sequence). The CDR3 spans 14 residues. V was trimmed by 2 bases and J by 6 bases, leaving 13 bases between them.

Only a few counts were recorded for this clone. DNA for the CDR3: TGTGCCAGCAGCTTACTAGCGGGAGGCGGGGAGACCCAGTACTTC. Its translation is CASSLLAGGGETQYF. This chain connects TRBV7-7 to TRBJ2-5; 11 nucleotides align to TRBD2. The CDR3 has 15 residues. V was pared by 2 bases and J by 5 bases, with 4 bases of the junction left unmatched. Germline V gene sequence: CDR1 SSHAT, CDR2 FNYEAQ (reference sequence).